The present entry profiles one T cell receptor (beta chain) with its context. Followed longitudinally, the Seattle patients had been enrolled during active infection. This record comes from a study of blood T cell repertoires in COVID-19. Looking at the study overall: Whether acute or convalescent, the COVID-19 samples came from the United States, Italy and Spain.

The CDR3 is 18 residues long. V gave up 2 bases and J gave up 7 bases; unmatched junction bases: 14. The germline V gene encodes CDR1 SGHDT and CDR2 YYEEEE. Study processing details: Quantification of nucleated cells was approximated via reference gene primer amplification. Measured with immunoSEQ multiplex PCR; TCRdb has only the in-frame clones, and not every one. V and J calls and clone size are those listed in that table; D and trimming were worked out from the DNA. The sample holds under 200,000 clones, roughly 86% seen once. The specimen sequenced was peripheral blood. The V and J genes are TRBV5-6 and TRBJ2-3; 12 bases match TRBD2. The sequence was obtained from a woman of 80 years or more with COVID-19, enrolled during active disease. CDR3 region: CASSLKTSGGTTPYTQYF. CDR3 bases: TGTGCCAGCAGCTTAAAGACTAGCGGGGGTACGACCCCATATACGCAGTATTTT. Full variable domain (remainder filled in from reference TRBV5-6 and TRBJ2-3): DAGVTQSPTHLIKTRGQQVTLRCSPKSGHDTVSWYQQALGQGPQFIFQYYEEEERQRGNFPDRFSGHQFPNYSSELNVNALLLGDSALYLCASSLKTSGGTTPYTQYFGPGTRLTVL.